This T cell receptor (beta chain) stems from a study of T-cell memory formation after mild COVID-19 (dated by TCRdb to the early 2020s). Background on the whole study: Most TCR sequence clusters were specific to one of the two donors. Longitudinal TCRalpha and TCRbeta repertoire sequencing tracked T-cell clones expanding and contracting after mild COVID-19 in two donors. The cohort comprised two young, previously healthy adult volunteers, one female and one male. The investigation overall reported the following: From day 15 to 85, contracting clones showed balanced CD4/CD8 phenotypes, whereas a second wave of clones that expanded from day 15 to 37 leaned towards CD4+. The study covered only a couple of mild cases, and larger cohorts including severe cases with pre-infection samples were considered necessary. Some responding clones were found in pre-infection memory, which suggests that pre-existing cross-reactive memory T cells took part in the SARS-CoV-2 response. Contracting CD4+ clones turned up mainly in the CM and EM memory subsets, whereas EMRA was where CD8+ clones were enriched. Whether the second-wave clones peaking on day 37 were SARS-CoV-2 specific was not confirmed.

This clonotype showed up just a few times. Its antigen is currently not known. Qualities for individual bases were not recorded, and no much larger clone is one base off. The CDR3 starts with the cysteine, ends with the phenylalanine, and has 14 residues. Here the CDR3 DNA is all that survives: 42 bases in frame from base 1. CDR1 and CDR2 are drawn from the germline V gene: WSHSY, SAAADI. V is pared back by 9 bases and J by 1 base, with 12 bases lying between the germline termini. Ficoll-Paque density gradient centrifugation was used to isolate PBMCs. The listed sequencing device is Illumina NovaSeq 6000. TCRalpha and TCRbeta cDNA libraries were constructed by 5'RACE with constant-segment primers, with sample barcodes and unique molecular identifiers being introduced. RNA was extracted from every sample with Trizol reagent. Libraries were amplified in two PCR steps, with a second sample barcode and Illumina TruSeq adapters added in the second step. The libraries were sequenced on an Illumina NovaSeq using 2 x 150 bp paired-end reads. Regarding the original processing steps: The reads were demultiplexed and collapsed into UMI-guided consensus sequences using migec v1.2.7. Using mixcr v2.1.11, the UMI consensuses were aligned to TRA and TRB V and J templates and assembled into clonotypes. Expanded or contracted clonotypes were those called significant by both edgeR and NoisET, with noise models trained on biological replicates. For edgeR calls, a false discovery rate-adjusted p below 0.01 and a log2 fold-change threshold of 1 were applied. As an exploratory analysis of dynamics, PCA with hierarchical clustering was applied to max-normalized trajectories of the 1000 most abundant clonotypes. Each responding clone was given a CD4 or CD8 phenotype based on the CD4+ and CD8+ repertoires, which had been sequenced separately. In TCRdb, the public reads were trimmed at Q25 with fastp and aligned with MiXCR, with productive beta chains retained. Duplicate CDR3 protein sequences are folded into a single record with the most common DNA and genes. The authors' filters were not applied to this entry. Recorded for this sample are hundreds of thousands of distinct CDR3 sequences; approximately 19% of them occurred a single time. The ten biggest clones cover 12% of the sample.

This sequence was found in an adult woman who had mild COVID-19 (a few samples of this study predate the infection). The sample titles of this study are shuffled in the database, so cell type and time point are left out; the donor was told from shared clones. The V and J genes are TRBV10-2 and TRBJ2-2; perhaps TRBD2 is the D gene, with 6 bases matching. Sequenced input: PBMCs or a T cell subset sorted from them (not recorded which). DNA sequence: TGCGCCAGTGAACCCGGGGGGAACACCGGGGAGCTGTTTTTT. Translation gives CASEPGGNTGELFF.